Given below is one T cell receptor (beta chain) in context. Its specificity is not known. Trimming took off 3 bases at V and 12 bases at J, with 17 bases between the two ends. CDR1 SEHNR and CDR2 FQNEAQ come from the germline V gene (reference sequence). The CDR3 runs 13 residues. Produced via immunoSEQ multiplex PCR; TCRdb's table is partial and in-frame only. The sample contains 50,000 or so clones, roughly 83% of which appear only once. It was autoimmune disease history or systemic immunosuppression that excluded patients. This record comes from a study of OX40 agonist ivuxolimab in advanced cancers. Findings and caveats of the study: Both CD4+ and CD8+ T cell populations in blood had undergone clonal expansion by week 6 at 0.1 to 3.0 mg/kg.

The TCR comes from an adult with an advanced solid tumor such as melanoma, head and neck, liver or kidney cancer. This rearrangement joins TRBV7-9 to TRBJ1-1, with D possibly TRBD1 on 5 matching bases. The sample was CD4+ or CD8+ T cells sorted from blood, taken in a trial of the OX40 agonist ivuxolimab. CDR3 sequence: CASSFPTEEGTFF. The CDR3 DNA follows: TGTGCCAGCAGCTTCCCGACAGAGGAGGGGACTTTCTTT.